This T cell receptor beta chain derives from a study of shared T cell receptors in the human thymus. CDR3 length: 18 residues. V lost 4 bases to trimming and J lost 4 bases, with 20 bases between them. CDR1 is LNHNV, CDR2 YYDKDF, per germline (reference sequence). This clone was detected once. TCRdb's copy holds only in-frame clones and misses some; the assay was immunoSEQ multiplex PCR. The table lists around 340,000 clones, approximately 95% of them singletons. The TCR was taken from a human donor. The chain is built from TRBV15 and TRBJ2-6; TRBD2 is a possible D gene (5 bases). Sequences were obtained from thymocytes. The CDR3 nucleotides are TGTGCCACCAGCACCGGGATTGTAGTGTGCGGGGGGGCCAACGTCCTGACTTTC. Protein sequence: CATSTGIVVCGGANVLTF.